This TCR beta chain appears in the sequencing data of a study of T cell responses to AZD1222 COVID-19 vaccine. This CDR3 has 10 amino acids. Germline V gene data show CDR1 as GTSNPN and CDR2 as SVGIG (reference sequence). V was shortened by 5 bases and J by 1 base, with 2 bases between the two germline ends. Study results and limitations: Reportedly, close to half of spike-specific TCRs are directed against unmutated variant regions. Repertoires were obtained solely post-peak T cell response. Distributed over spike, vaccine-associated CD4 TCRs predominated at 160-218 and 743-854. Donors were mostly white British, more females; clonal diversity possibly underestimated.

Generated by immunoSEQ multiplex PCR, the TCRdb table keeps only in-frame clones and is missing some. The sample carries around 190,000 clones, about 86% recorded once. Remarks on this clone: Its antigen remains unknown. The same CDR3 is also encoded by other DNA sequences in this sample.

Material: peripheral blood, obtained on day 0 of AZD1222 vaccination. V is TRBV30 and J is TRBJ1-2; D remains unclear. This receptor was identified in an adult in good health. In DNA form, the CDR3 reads TGTGCCTGGGATAACTATGGCTACACCTTC. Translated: CAWDNYGYTF.